These 9 T cell receptor beta chains share one sample of origin, sequenced in a study of blood T cell repertoires in COVID-19. The table came from immunoSEQ multiplex PCR; TCRdb's copy has only in-frame clones and leaves some out. The table shows over 300,000 clones, with approximately 85% occurring only once. The material sequenced was peripheral blood. The receptors come from a human donor in a cohort sampled during active COVID-19.

This clone was seen just once. The gene calls are TRBV5-1 and TRBJ2-7; no clear D. The CDR3 is made up of 13 amino acids. The V end lost 2 bases, the J end lost 3 bases, and 9 bases lay between the germline ends. The germline V gene has CDR1 SGHRS and CDR2 YFSETQ. CDR3 sequence (DNA): TGCGCCAGCAGCTTTGGAGAGATCTACGAGCAGTACTTC. Translating gives CASSFGEIYEQYF.

The chain uses TRBV9 and TRBJ2-1, with 7 bases matching TRBD2. The CDR3 has 14 residues. Germline CDR1 and CDR2: SGDLS and YYNGEE. With 0 bases clipped from V and 7 bases from J, the junction kept 4 bases outside the gene matches. CDR3 in amino acids: CASSVGGGTNEQFF. The CDR3 nucleotides are TGTGCCAGCAGCGTAGGCGGGGGTACAAATGAGCAGTTCTTC. Based on the CDR3 plus reference TRBV9 and TRBJ2-1, the full variable domain is DSGVTQTPKHLITATGQRVTLRCSPRSGDLSVYWYQQSLDQGLQFLIQYYNGEERAKGNILERFSAQQFPDLHSELNLSSLELGDSALYFCASSVGGGTNEQFFGPGTRLTVL.

V is TRBV6-5 and J is TRBJ2-2; no reliable D call. The CDR3 spans 13 residues. Trimming left V 7 bases short and J 0 bases short, with 6 bases between. Germline V gene data show CDR1 as MNHEY and CDR2 as SVGAGI. CDR3: CASTVPNTGELFF. CDR3 in DNA: TGTGCCAGCACGGTCCCGAACACCGGGGAGCTGTTTTTT.

This clone appeared a single time. The chain couples TRBV6-2 or TRBV6-3 to TRBJ2-7, with a possible D match to TRBD1 (5 bases). This CDR3 contains 12 residues. The germline V gene has CDR1 MNHEY and CDR2 SVGEGT. Trimming stripped 1 base from V and 6 bases from J, with 7 bases between. The DNA of the CDR3 is TGTGCCAGCAGTTACTTCAGGGTCGAGCAGTACTTC. Residues: CASSYFRVEQYF.

This chain joins TRBV5-1 and TRBJ1-4; 7 bases are a match to TRBD1. This CDR3 is 15 amino acids long. Trimming cost V 2 bases and J 0 bases; bases outside gene matches: 1. Germline CDR1 is SGHRS and CDR2 is YFSETQ. This chain's CDR3 is CASSFTGATNEKLFF. CDR3 DNA sequence: TGCGCCAGCAGCTTTACAGGGGCAACTAATGAAAAACTGTTTTTT.

The chain recombines TRBV4-1 with TRBJ2-7; 7 nucleotides agree with TRBD1. The germline V gene has CDR1 MGHRA and CDR2 YSYEKL. The CDR3 sequence is 15 residues long. J was trimmed by 7 bases and V by 0 bases; bases with no gene match: 9. The CDR3 protein is CASSQDPRGLGEQYF. CDR3 coding DNA: TGCGCCAGCAGCCAAGATCCTAGGGGGCTGGGGGAGCAGTACTTC.

This chain uses TRBV4-2 with TRBJ1-5; D possibly corresponds to TRBD1 (5 bases). Trimming stripped 0 bases from V and 5 bases from J, with 14 bases between. The CDR3 runs to 16 residues. Looked up from germline, CDR1 is LGHNA and CDR2 is YNFKEQ. CDR3 nucleotides: TGTGCCAGCAGCCAAGATCGACTGACAGCTCATCAGCCCCAGCATTTT. Protein product: CASSQDRLTAHQPQHF.

V gene TRBV10-2 combines with J gene TRBJ2-7; 7 bases line up with TRBD1. Germline CDR1 reads WSHSY; CDR2 reads SAAADI. The CDR3 is made up of 16 amino acids. Trimming removed 3 bases from V and 2 bases from J; junction bases left unmatched: 10. In DNA, the CDR3 is TGCGCCAGCAGTGATTTCCAGGACAGGCCGGCCTACGAGCAGTACTTC. This translates into CASSDFQDRPAYEQYF.

The CDR3 loop reads CASSLNSGMNTEAFF. Here the CDR3 DNA reads TGTGCCAGCAGCTTAAATTCGGGAATGAACACTGAAGCTTTCTTT. The chain combines TRBV7-3 with TRBJ1-1; D remains ambiguous. The CDR3 has 15 amino acids. V lost 1 base and J lost 0, with 9 bases in between. Germline V CDR1 and CDR2: SGHTA, FQGTGA.